The clone carrying this T cell receptor (beta chain) showed up many times. The target antigen is unknown. Germline V CDR1 and CDR2: LNHNV, YYDKDF (reference sequence). CDR3 size: 16 residues. Trimming removed 3 bases at V and 5 bases at J, with 16 bases between. This sample stems from a study of T cells in Graves' hyperthyroidism and ophthalmopathy. Calling Graves' hyperthyroidism stable meant ophthalmopathy did not progress within 18 months. Disease duration under 2 months; hyperthyroidism patients were aged 18 to 65. Each 10 ml fresh peripheral blood draw supplied the PBMCs. General study findings and limits: A 13 V-J model separated ophthalmopathy from stable hyperthyroidism.

Researchers amplified the TCR beta CDR3 regions from RNA transcripts. The TCR CDR3 first-round RT-PCR relied on the HTBI primer set. MiXCR, run by TCRdb on the multiplex PCR reads, gives a single entry per CDR3 protein. Among hundreds of thousands of distinct CDR3 sequences, more than 30% were seen once, and the ten largest hold 7.5% to 9.5%. This rearrangement joins TRBV15 to TRBJ2-2; D is ambiguous. The clonotype comes from a man aged 18 to 30 with Graves' hyperthyroidism. The sample taken for sequencing was blood. As DNA, the CDR3 is TGTGCCACCAGCAGCCCAATGCAGCGCGCGACCGGGGAGCTGTTTTTT. Translating gives CATSSPMQRATGELFF.